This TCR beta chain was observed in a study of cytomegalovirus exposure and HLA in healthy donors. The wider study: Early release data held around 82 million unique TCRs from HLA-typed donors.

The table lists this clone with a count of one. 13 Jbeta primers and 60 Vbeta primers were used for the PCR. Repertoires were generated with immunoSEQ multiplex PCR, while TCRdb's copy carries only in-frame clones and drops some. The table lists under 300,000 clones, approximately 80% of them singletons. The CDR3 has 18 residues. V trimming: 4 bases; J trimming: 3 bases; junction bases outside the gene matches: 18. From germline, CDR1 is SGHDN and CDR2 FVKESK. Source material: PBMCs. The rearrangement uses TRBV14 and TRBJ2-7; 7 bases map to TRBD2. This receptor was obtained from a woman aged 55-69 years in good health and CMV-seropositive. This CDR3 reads CASSLRGPVRGRVYEQYF. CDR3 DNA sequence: TGTGCCAGCAGCCTGAGGGGCCCGGTGAGAGGGAGGGTCTACGAGCAGTACTTC.